This record concerns one T cell receptor (beta chain) sequence. Its antigen is currently unknown. Previously described methods and listed TCR primers produced bulk TCR libraries. TCRdb re-called the PCR reads through MiXCR, storing one row per CDR3 protein. The sample lists some 680,000 distinct CDR3 sequences, 25% seen once, with approximately 0.75% in the top ten. This sample is drawn from a study of molecular identifiers for immune sequencing clone quantification. Findings of the study overall: For effector cells, clones above 20 RNA copies held over 98% of molecules; for naive cells, under 1%. Underestimation of highly expanded clone sizes could arise where identical TCR molecules share a barcode. Investigators reportedly could detect spiked Jurkat TCR RNA from one cell among 980,000 or so naive cells.

The CDR3 is made up of 15 amino acids. Germline-derived CDR1 and CDR2 are SGDLS and YYNGEE. V shed 2 bases and J shed 2 bases, with 14 bases lying between them. This chain uses TRBV9 with TRBJ2-7; D might be TRBD1 (6 bases). The sequence derives from a human donor in good health. Some libraries in this study had Jurkat cell RNA spiked in. The sample comprised naive CD8+ T cells from blood, with Jurkat cell RNA spiked in. The subset is: FACS-sorted CD8+CD4-CCR7+CD45RA+ naive T cells. The CDR3 DNA reads TGTGCCAGCAGCGTCGAGGACAGTGAGGCCTACGAGCAGTACTTC. It translates to CASSVEDSEAYEQYF.